Listed below are T cell receptor beta chains from one sample, sequenced in a study of glioma-infiltrating T cells. TCRdb re-called the multiplex PCR reads through MiXCR, storing one row per CDR3 protein. The profile covers 100,000 to 150,000 distinct CDR3 sequences, with around 23% appearing a single time and roughly 15% taken by the ten largest. The sample taken for sequencing was glioma tissue, nonneoplastic brain tissue, or PBMCs (not recorded which). These receptors were collected from a human donor with low-grade glioma or glioblastoma, undergoing nonglioma brain surgery, or in good health (not recorded which). Each CDR3 is given with its conserved first and last residue.

v_gene	j_gene	CDR3aa
TRBV2	TRBJ1-2	CASRVNGGYTF
TRBV6-1	TRBJ1-4	CATSRGAPYEKLFF
TRBV5-4	TRBJ2-7	CASSLGGLAGLVYEQYF
TRBV29-1	TRBJ1-1	CSVQTLTRELEAFF
TRBV6-1	TRBJ2-7	CASSTRDGGSSYEQYF
TRBV28	TRBJ1-4	CASRVGGGEKLFF
TRBV19	TRBJ1-1	CASSIRTAEAFF
TRBV7-7	TRBJ2-1	CANSPGLANNEQFF
TRBV12-5	TRBJ1-1	CASGPSEIRRTEAFF
TRBV24-1	TRBJ2-1	CATSGVGLAGGPTYNEQFF
TRBV2	TRBJ1-5	CASSEGTGSNQPQHF
TRBV27	TRBJ2-5	CASARRSRADTQYF
TRBV4-1	TRBJ1-2	CASSQDGGAHVSGYTF
TRBV20-1	TRBJ1-1	CSASPLPGQEAFF
TRBV4-3	TRBJ2-6	CASSQDRPAGANVLTF
TRBV7-2	TRBJ2-3	CASSLGSGTADTQYF
TRBV6-1	TRBJ2-7	CVAGRAYEQYF
TRBV19	TRBJ2-5	CASSRGVRETQYF
TRBV20-1	TRBJ2-1	CSARDRWGPSSYNEQFF
TRBV29-1	TRBJ1-1	CSPQPRMNTEDFF
TRBV27	TRBJ2-3	CASKRLGNNHPGDTQYF
TRBV10-3	TRBJ2-7	CAIRLAGGPFEQYF
TRBV11-2	TRBJ2-3	CASSARGASGNPDTQYF
TRBV5-4	TRBJ2-1	CASSFRGLAAYNEQFF
TRBV29-1	TRBJ2-5	CSVLQVMPGETQYF
TRBV14	TRBJ2-3	CASSQWLLADSTDTQYF
TRBV6-1	TRBJ1-5	CASRKTGRNQPQHF
TRBV5-5	TRBJ1-2	CASSLIQGYGYTF
TRBV20-1	TRBJ2-1	CSARPGLAGANEQFF
TRBV27	TRBJ2-1	CASSLSPSGRSGEQFF
TRBV29-1	TRBJ1-2	CSVETGTAYGYTF
TRBV12-3/TRBV12-4	TRBJ1-2	CASSAGQQFYGYTF
TRBV19	TRBJ2-1	CASVTGPFF
TRBV29-1	TRBJ1-6	CSPWRDESSYNSPLHF
TRBV7-9	TRBJ2-1	CASSLVRAGDNEQFF
TRBV19	TRBJ2-1	CASSISFGLAGRNEQFF
TRBV24-1	TRBJ2-1	CATGPRGYEQFF
TRBV4-2	TRBJ2-1	CASSLGQVGRNEQFF
TRBV4-2	TRBJ2-7	CASSLERGDEQYF
TRBV6-2/TRBV6-3	TRBJ2-3	CASSYSRGRAAGDTQYF